This T cell receptor beta chain came from a study of early T cells in non-severe SARS-CoV-2 infection. J lost 4 bases, V lost 6 bases, and 6 bases had no gene match. Germline assignment: CDR1 MDHEN and CDR2 SYDVKM. The CDR3 is made up of 13 amino acids. TCRdb recomputed calls from the 5' RACE reads with MiXCR, one row per CDR3 protein. The sample records roughly 80,000 distinct CDR3 sequences, over 12% being singletons. Only a few counts were recorded for this clonotype. Antigen unknown. General study points: Matching with VDJdb favored anti-spike CD8 responses (missing private and CD4 specificities).

The genes are TRBV28 and TRBJ2-7, with 7 bases identical to TRBD1. The clonotype originates from an adult who was a healthcare worker with PCR-confirmed SARS-CoV-2 infection or an uninfected control (not recorded which). Sequencing was performed on whole blood. The CDR3 reads CASRSGQLYEQYF. The DNA for the CDR3 is TGTGCCAGCAGATCGGGACAGTTGTACGAGCAGTACTTC.